This T cell receptor beta chain was sequenced in a study of CXCR3-negative and CXCR3-positive naive CD8 T cells. Study-level results: Diversity proved comparably high across both naive subsets and much lower in memory CD8+ cells. Naive CXCR3-positive and CXCR3-negative cells shared TRBV-TRBJ usage; memory cells diverged.

5' RACE with UMI labels generated the TRB cDNA libraries. TCRdb reprocessed the 5' RACE reads and keeps a single row for each CDR3 protein, giving no DNA. The sample has tens of thousands of distinct CDR3 sequences; the top ten hold about 18%. The CDR3 is 14 amino acids. Germline V gene sequence: CDR1 DFQATT, CDR2 SNEGSKA (reference sequence). As to this clonotype: Its antigen is as yet unknown.

The sequenced material came from memory CD8+ T cells from blood. The chain joins TRBV20-1 to TRBJ1-2; absent DNA, TCRdb's TRBD1 call cannot be checked. The receptor comes from a human donor in good health. Some clones in this sample may be carry-over from other donors' samples. The CDR3 spells CSARGAGEWDGYTF.